This TCR beta chain was retrieved from a study of T cell repertoires in aging, cancer and after chemotherapy. Across the study: Donors were grouped into six age bands spanning 30 or younger through 70 or older. Chronic lymphocytic leukemia patients on fludarabine- or bendamustine-based regimens gave paired samples before and after chemotherapy. General study findings and limits: Rebound thymic output was suggested by rising median generation probability during chemotherapy in each cancer cohort. Lymphoid organ infiltration in hematological cancer patients may impair thymic emigration or peripheral T cell expansion.

TCR beta rearrangements were amplified from peripheral blood genomic DNA. Trimming stripped 1 base from V and 6 bases from J, with 7 bases between. Germline CDR1 is SGHTA and CDR2 is FQGNSA. The CDR3 runs to 13 residues. A mixed TRB-A/B primer pool amplified rearranged TRB by multiplex touch-down PCR. Using its own MiXCR run on the multiplex PCR reads, TCRdb lists one record per CDR3 protein. The data contain about 6,600 distinct CDR3 sequences, less than 30% of them seen just once; the ten biggest clones take up roughly 70%. Concerning this clonotype itself: Antigen unknown.

Sequenced material: blood. The clonotype was recovered from a human donor with a blood cancer. The donor label of this sample is uncertain. This chain uses TRBV7-2 with TRBJ1-5, with no clear D. The CDR3 protein is CASSLGRRQPQHF. The DNA for the CDR3 is TGTGCCAGCAGCTTAGGCAGGCGTCAGCCCCAGCATTTT.